These 24 T cell receptor beta chains were sequenced from one sample in a study of T cells after yellow fever vaccination. In TCRdb, the 5' RACE reads were re-called with MiXCR into one record per CDR3 protein. The sample lists 230,000 or so distinct CDR3 sequences; roughly 4% were seen once. The starting material was PBMCs, obtained 15 days after the yellow fever booster vaccination. The origin of the receptors is a man younger than 35 who received the YFV17D yellow fever vaccine.

This clonotype was seen many times. The J gene is TRBJ2-5, the V gene TRBV20-1, with D perhaps matching TRBD1 (5 bases). V was shortened by 4 bases and J by 5 bases, with 20 bases between the two germline ends. Per germline, CDR1 DFQATT and CDR2 SNEGSKA (reference sequence). The CDR3 has 15 amino acids. The CDR3 DNA reads as TGCAGTGCTAACAGGATGATCGGCCCGATCGAGACCCAGTACTTC. Protein sequence: CSANRMIGPIETQYF.

This clonotype was detected ten times or more. The chain links TRBV29-1 to TRBJ2-7; D possibly corresponds to TRBD1 (6 bases). The CDR3 sequence is 12 residues long. Germline V gene sequence: CDR1 SQVTM, CDR2 ANQGSEA. Deletions cut 4 bases from V and 5 bases from J, with 12 bases between. CDR3 amino acids: CSVVTGRDEQYF. Written as DNA, the CDR3 is TGCAGCGTTGTTACAGGGCGGGACGAGCAGTACTTC.

This clonotype was seen at least ten times. The chain has TRBV27 and TRBJ2-1; 10 positions agree with TRBD2. The CDR3 is 16 amino acids. Trimming at V came to 4 bases and at J to 6 bases, leaving 9 bases not matched to a gene. Germline V CDR1 and CDR2: MNHEY, SMNVEV (reference sequence). The CDR3 sequence is CASSSRTSGIGNEQFF. CDR3 DNA sequence: TGTGCCAGCAGTTCCCGGACTAGCGGAATCGGCAATGAGCAGTTCTTC.

The table lists this clonotype with many counts. The J gene is TRBJ2-3, the V gene TRBV7-8, with 9 positions matching TRBD1. Germline CDR1 SGHVS, CDR2 FQNEAQ. CDR3 length equals 15 residues. The V and J ends lost 5 bases and 4 bases, in that order; junction bases with no gene match: 7. The CDR3 protein is CASSHLRTGADTQYF. The CDR3 nucleotides read TGTGCCAGCAGCCACCTTCGGACAGGGGCAGATACGCAGTATTTT.

This clonotype was counted at least ten times. V is TRBV5-1 and J is TRBJ2-3; either TRBD1 or TRBD2 may fit D (7 bases each). Deletions cut 3 bases from V and 1 base from J, with 15 bases between. From germline, CDR1 is SGHRS and CDR2 YFSETQ. CDR3 length: 16 residues. For the CDR3, the DNA is TGCGCCAGCAGCTCGGGGGGACAGTCGCGCACAGATACGCAGTATTTT. Its protein product is CASSSGGQSRTDTQYF.

The sample holds many counts of this clonotype. The chain employs TRBV20-1 and TRBJ2-7; D not certain. This CDR3 contains 13 residues. Germline CDR1 is DFQATT and CDR2 is SNEGSKA (reference sequence). V gave up 4 bases and J gave up 0 bases, with 10 bases separating them. CDR3: CSANDIDSYEQYF. As DNA, the CDR3 is TGCAGTGCTAATGACATCGACTCCTACGAGCAGTACTTC.

This clonotype was detected only a few times. This sequence joins TRBV10-3 and TRBJ1-4; TRBD1 matches 7 bases. CDR3 length equals 16 residues. Germline lookup yields CDR1 ENHRY and CDR2 SYGVKD. The J segment lost 3 bases and the V segment lost 5 bases, leaving 9 bases of the junction unmatched. CDR3 residues: CAISLGQSPANEKLFF. The CDR3 region has the DNA TGTGCCATCAGTTTGGGACAGAGCCCTGCTAATGAAAAACTGTTTTTT.

This clonotype was counted ten times or more. This chain uses TRBV5-5 with TRBJ2-7; D might be TRBD1 or TRBD2, each matching 5 bases. Germline-derived CDR1 and CDR2 are SGHKS and YYEKEE (reference sequence). This CDR3 has 14 amino acids. The ends were cut back, 2 bases at V and 3 bases at J, with 12 bases in the middle. The DNA of the CDR3 is TGTGCCAGCAGCTTCTCCGGGACGGTCTACGAGCAGTACTTC. Protein sequence: CASSFSGTVYEQYF.

This clonotype was seen ten or more times. The V call is TRBV18, the J call TRBJ2-4; D is tentatively TRBD1 or TRBD2 (5 bases each). Trimming took 2 bases from V and 1 from J, leaving 12 bases between them. Germline CDR1 and CDR2: KGHSH and LQKENI. The CDR3 has 16 residues. The CDR3 loop reads CASSPGTGLAKNIQYF. The CDR3 DNA follows: TGTGCCAGCTCACCAGGGACCGGGCTCGCCAAAAACATTCAGTACTTC.

This clonotype was counted ten times or more. The chain uses TRBV24-1 and TRBJ2-1; D not resolved. The CDR3 has 13 amino acids. Trimming pared 4 bases from V and 9 bases from J, leaving 12 bases between. Per the germline V gene, CDR1 is KGHDR and CDR2 is SFDVKD. CDR3 coding DNA: TGTGCCACCAGTGACTCGGACGCGTCTGAGCAGTTCTTC. This translates into CATSDSDASEQFF.

This clonotype was recorded many times. The chain carries TRBV27 and TRBJ2-2; D gene ambiguous. Germline assignment: CDR1 MNHEY and CDR2 SMNVEV (reference sequence). CDR3 length equals 15 residues. V was clipped by 4 bases and J by 1 base, with 10 bases between them. CDR3 bases: TGTGCCAGCAGTTCCTCAGATAAGAACACCGGGGAGCTGTTTTTT. Protein: CASSSSDKNTGELFF.

This clonotype was seen many times. DNA of the CDR3: TGCAGTCCATGGGGTGGGGCTAGATTGGACAATGAGCAGTTCTTC. Protein product: CSPWGGARLDNEQFF. The chain employs TRBV20-1 and TRBJ2-1, with TRBD1 as a possible D gene (5 bases). The CDR3 totals 15 residues. V lost 8 bases to trimming and J lost 5 bases, with 22 bases between them. The germline CDR1 and CDR2 sequences are DFQATT and SNEGSKA (reference sequence).

There are many counts of this clonotype. V gene TRBV7-2 combines with J gene TRBJ1-5, with D uncertain. Germline loops: CDR1 SGHTA, CDR2 FQGNSA. The V end lost 1 base, the J end lost 3 bases, and 10 bases lay between the germline ends. The CDR3 sequence is 15 residues long. The CDR3 sequence is CASSLEWPLNQPQHF. The CDR3 region has the DNA TGTGCCAGCAGCTTAGAGTGGCCACTCAATCAGCCCCAGCATTTT.

This clonotype was observed at least ten times. The chain combines TRBV11-2 with TRBJ1-2; no clear D. Trimming removed 0 bases at V and 8 bases at J, with 13 bases between. The CDR3 has 14 amino acids. The germline V gene has CDR1 SGHAT and CDR2 FQNNGV. Here the CDR3 reads CASSLDQAGYGYTF. In DNA form, the CDR3 reads TGTGCCAGCAGCTTAGATCAAGCTGGGTACGGCTACACCTTC. The complete variable domain, with remaining parts taken from reference TRBV11-2 and TRBJ1-2, reads EAGVAQSPRYKIIEKRQSVAFWCNPISGHATLYWYQQILGQGPKLLIQFQNNGVVDDSQLPKDRFSAERLKGVDSTLKIQPAKLEDSAVYLCASSLDQAGYGYTFGSGTRLTVV.

This clonotype came up many times. V and J are TRBV7-2 and TRBJ2-1; 8 positions agree with TRBD2. CDR1 is SGHTA, CDR2 FQGNSA, per germline. The V and J ends lost 4 bases and 5 bases, in that order; junction bases with no gene match: 7. This CDR3 has 15 residues. The CDR3 sequence is CASSSQRGPNNEQFF. The CDR3 DNA sequence: TGTGCCAGCAGCTCACAGCGGGGGCCCAACAATGAGCAGTTCTTC.

This clonotype has a count of ten or more. The chain carries TRBV11-2 and TRBJ2-7, with D unresolved. The CDR3 is 11 residues long. Trimming removed 1 base from V and 6 bases from J, with 4 bases in between. Germline CDR1 reads SGHAT; CDR2 reads FQNNGV. The CDR3 loop is CASSLVGEQYF. The CDR3 region has the DNA TGTGCCAGCAGCTTAGTTGGCGAGCAGTACTTC.

This clonotype showed up many times. This chain joins TRBV21-1 and TRBJ1-2; the DNA was not used to check the table's D call, TRBD1. TRBV21-1 is deemed a pseudogene. The CDR3 is 15 amino acids. CDR3 DNA: TGTGCCAGCAGCAACGGGACCGCAGCTAACTATGGCTACACCTTC. Translation gives CASSNGTAANYGYTF.

This clonotype showed up many times. The chain employs TRBV4-1 and TRBJ2-3, with unresolved D. The germline V gene encodes CDR1 MGHRA and CDR2 YSYEKL. The V end was cut by 1 base, the J end by 5 bases, with 10 bases between. This CDR3 has 14 residues. CDR3 region: CASSQVVVGDTQYF. The CDR3 coding sequence is TGCGCCAGCAGCCAAGTGGTAGTGGGAGATACGCAGTATTTT.

This clonotype was seen repeatedly, ten times or more. CDR3 DNA sequence: TGTGCCATCAGTGAGTTGGGACACCTAGACTCCTACAATGAGCAGTTCTTC. Protein product: CAISELGHLDSYNEQFF. V is TRBV10-3 and J is TRBJ2-1; the D gene is possibly TRBD1 (6 bases). Between the trimmed V and J ends, which lost 1 base and 0 bases, there was a span of 13 bases. CDR1 is ENHRY and CDR2 is SYGVKD in the germline V gene. The CDR3 is 17 amino acids.

This clonotype has a count of ten or more. The chain is built from TRBV20-1 and TRBJ2-5; no reliable D call. Trimming left V 6 bases short and J 7 bases short, with 18 bases between. This CDR3 has 13 residues. Germline V CDR1 and CDR2: DFQATT, SNEGSKA (reference sequence). The chain's CDR3 is CSASGSLGRTQYF. CDR3 nucleotides: TGCAGTGCGAGTGGGTCGCTCGGGCGGACCCAGTACTTC.

This clonotype was counted at least ten times. This chain uses TRBV24-1 with TRBJ1-6; D call uncertain. Germline CDR1 and CDR2: KGHDR and SFDVKD. Trimming cost V 4 bases and J 2 bases, with 5 bases left between them. There are 14 residues in the CDR3. The CDR3 DNA follows: TGTGCCACCAGTGAGAGTCCCTATAATTCACCCCTCCACTTT. Its protein product is CATSESPYNSPLHF.

This clonotype was observed many times. The chain combines TRBV7-9 with TRBJ2-5; D gene ambiguous. Trimming removed 1 base at V and 0 bases at J, with 6 bases between. Germline CDR1 SEHNR, CDR2 FQNEAQ (reference sequence). The CDR3 consists of 14 residues. CDR3 residues: CASSLEYNQETQYF. The DNA for the CDR3 is TGTGCCAGCAGCTTAGAGTACAACCAAGAGACCCAGTACTTC.

This clonotype occurred many times. The genes are TRBV6-2 or TRBV6-3 and TRBJ2-4; 8 bases fit TRBD1. Trimming cost V 5 bases and J 4 bases; bases outside gene matches: 7. The germline gives CDR1 MNHEY, CDR2 SVGEGT. This CDR3 comprises 15 residues. CDR3 amino acids: CASSLRDRIKNIQYF. The DNA for the CDR3 is TGTGCCAGCAGTCTACGGGACAGGATTAAAAACATTCAGTACTTC.

This clonotype showed up many times. The rearrangement uses TRBV7-6 and TRBJ2-5; TRBD2 might be the D (6 bases). The CDR3 is 15 residues long. Germline V CDR1 and CDR2: SGHVS, FNYEAQ. V shed 0 bases and J shed 3 bases, with 11 bases lying between them. The CDR3 region has the DNA TGTGCCAGCAGCTTAGCGGGGGGTAGGGAAGAGACCCAGTACTTC. It yields the protein CASSLAGGREETQYF.